This T cell receptor (beta chain) was obtained from a study of CD8 T cells in ankylosing spondylitis. CDR3 length: 12 amino acids. V shed 5 bases and J shed 6 bases, with 9 bases lying between them. TCRdb re-derived calls from the 5' RACE reads in MiXCR, one entry per CDR3 protein. The data show approximately 240,000 distinct CDR3 sequences, with roughly 25% seen just once and 0.5% to 0.65% held by the top ten. The sequence derives from a male donor with ankylosing spondylitis or in good health (not recorded which). Sequenced input: blood, either unsorted or a sorted T cell fraction (not recorded which). The gene calls are TRBV12-3 or TRBV12-4 and TRBJ2-3, with D perhaps matching TRBD2 (6 bases). The CDR3 loop reads CASSLTSDTQYF. DNA for the CDR3: TGTGCCAGCAGTCTGACTAGTGATACGCAGTATTTT.